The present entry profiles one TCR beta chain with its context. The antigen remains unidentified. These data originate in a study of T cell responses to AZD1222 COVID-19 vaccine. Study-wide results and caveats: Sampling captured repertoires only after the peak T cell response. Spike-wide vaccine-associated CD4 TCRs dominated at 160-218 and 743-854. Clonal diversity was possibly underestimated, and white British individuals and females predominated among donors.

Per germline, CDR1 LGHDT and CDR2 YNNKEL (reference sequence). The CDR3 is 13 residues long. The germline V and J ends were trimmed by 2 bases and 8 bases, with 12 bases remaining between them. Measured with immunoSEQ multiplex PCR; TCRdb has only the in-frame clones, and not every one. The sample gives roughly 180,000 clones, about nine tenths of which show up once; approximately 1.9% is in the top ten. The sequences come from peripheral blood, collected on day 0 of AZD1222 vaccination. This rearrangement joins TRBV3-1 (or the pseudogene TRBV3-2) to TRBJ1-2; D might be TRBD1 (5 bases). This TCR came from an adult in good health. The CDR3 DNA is TGTGCCAGCAGCCAAATAAGGGGCCTCGGCTACACCTTC. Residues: CASSQIRGLGYTF.